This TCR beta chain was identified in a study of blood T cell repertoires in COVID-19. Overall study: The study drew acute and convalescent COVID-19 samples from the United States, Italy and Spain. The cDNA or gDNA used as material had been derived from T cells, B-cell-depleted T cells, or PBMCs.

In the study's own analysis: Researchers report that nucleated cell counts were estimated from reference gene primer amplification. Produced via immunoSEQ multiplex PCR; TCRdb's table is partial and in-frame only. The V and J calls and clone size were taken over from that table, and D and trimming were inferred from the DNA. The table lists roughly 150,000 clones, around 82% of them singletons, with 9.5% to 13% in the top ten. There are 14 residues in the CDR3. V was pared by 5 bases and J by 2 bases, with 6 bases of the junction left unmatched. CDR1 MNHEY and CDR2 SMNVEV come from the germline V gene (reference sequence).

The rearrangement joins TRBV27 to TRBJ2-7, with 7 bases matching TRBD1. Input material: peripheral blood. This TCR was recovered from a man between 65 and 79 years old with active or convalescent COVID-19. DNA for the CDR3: TGTGCCAGCAGTAAGGGGACAGTCGCCTACGAGCAGTACTTC. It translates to CASSKGTVAYEQYF.